These 23 T cell receptor beta chains came from one sample sequenced in a study of blood T cell repertoires in COVID-19. TCRdb's copy holds only in-frame clones and misses some; the assay was immunoSEQ multiplex PCR. The table shows 90,000 to 110,000 clones, with approximately 87% occurring only once. Source material: peripheral blood. The source of these receptors is a woman between 55 and 75 years old with acute or convalescent COVID-19.

The gene calls are TRBV28 and TRBJ1-6; D is ambiguous. CDR3 length equals 13 residues. Trimming removed 5 bases at V and 3 bases at J, with 5 bases between. Germline V gives CDR1 MDHEN, CDR2 SYDVKM. CDR3 protein: CASSLVYNSPLHF. CDR3 nucleotide sequence: TGTGCCAGCAGTCTAGTCTATAATTCACCCCTCCACTTT.

The CDR3 bases are TGTGCCAGCAGCTCCAAGACTAGCGGGGGCTACAATGAGCAGTTCTTC. As protein: CASSSKTSGGYNEQFF. The V and J genes are TRBV7-8 and TRBJ2-1, with 12 bases lining up with TRBD2. V was pared by 4 bases and J by 3 bases, with 4 bases of the junction left unmatched. Germline CDR1 reads SGHVS; CDR2 reads FQNEAQ. The CDR3 is made up of 16 amino acids. The full variable domain, its missing parts supplied by reference TRBV7-8 and TRBJ2-1, is GAGVSQSPRYKVAKRGQDVALRCDPISGHVSLFWYQQALGQGPEFLTYFQNEAQLDKSGLPSDRFFAERPEGSVSTLKIQRTQQEDSAVYLCASSSKTSGGYNEQFFGPGTRLTVL.

The rearrangement joins TRBV28 to TRBJ1-5; D is perhaps TRBD1 (5 bases). Trimming pared 4 bases from V and 7 bases from J, leaving 14 bases between. CDR3 length equals 14 residues. CDR1 and CDR2 from the germline V gene are MDHEN and SYDVKM. The CDR3 bases are TGTGCCAGCAGTTCCCCGTCTGCAGGGCAGCCCCAGCATTTT. Protein: CASSSPSAGQPQHF.

The rearrangement links TRBV4-3 to TRBJ1-5; D is unclear. The V gene lost 1 base and the J gene lost 5 bases, with 6 bases spanning the gap. This CDR3 is built from 13 residues. The V gene's germline CDR1 is LGHNA and CDR2 YSLEER. The CDR3 reads CASSQGVDQPQHF. DNA for the CDR3: TGCGCCAGCAGCCAAGGAGTTGATCAGCCCCAGCATTTT.

The V call is TRBV28, the J call TRBJ1-4; 7 nucleotides line up with TRBD1. V lost 5 bases, J lost 7 bases, and 16 bases stayed unmatched. The length of the CDR3 is 17 residues. CDR1 MDHEN and CDR2 SYDVKM come from the germline V gene. CDR3 sequence: CASSNPQQGSGSEKLFF. The CDR3 bases are TGTGCCAGCAGTAACCCGCAACAGGGGTCAGGTAGTGAAAAACTGTTTTTT. Full variable domain (rest looked up from reference TRBV28 and TRBJ1-4): DVKVTQSSRYLVKRTGEKVFLECVQDMDHENMFWYRQDPGLGLRLIYFSYDVKMKEKGDIPEGYSVSREKKERFSLILESASTNQTSMYLCASSNPQQGSGSEKLFFGSGTQLSVL.

The chain recombines TRBV30 with TRBJ2-3, with 8 bases aligning to TRBD1. Trimming took 1 base from V and 5 from J; bases not matched to a gene: 5. The germline V gene encodes CDR1 GTSNPN and CDR2 SVGIG (reference sequence). CDR3 length equals 14 residues. DNA for the CDR3: TGTGCCTGGAGTGCCCACAGGGGGGTAGATACGCAGTATTTT. Protein product: CAWSAHRGVDTQYF. Filled out from reference TRBV30 and TRBJ2-3, the complete variable domain reads SQTIHQWPATLVQPVGSPLSLECTVEGTSNPNLYWYRQAAGRGLQLLFYSVGIGQISSEVPQNLSASRPQDRQFILSSKKLLLSDSGFYLCAWSAHRGVDTQYFGPGTRLTVL.

This chain joins TRBV6-6 and TRBJ2-5, with TRBD2 identical over 7 bases. V shed 8 bases and J 5 bases; nucleotides not matched to a gene: 5. CDR1 is MNHNY and CDR2 is SVGAGI in the germline V gene (reference sequence). CDR3 size: 12 residues. The CDR3 reads CASAGAEETQYF. The CDR3 DNA reads TGTGCCAGCGCGGGAGCCGAGGAGACCCAGTACTTC.

V and J are TRBV5-1 and TRBJ2-1; 7 bases align to TRBD2. V was clipped by 4 bases and J by 3 bases; unmatched bases: 7. The CDR3 is made up of 15 amino acids. Germline CDR1 and CDR2: SGHRS and YFSETQ. The CDR3, as DNA: TGCGCCAGCAGCGCCTCTAGCGGCGACTACAATGAGCAGTTCTTC. Its protein is CASSASSGDYNEQFF.

This clone has only one observation. The J gene is TRBJ1-5, the V gene TRBV5-4; TRBD1 agrees at 10 bases. V dropped 4 bases and J dropped 3; count of bases not matched to a gene: 4. Germline V CDR1 and CDR2: SGHNT, YYREEE (reference sequence). The CDR3 length is 15 residues. CDR3 DNA sequence: TGTGCCAGCAGCAAGGACAGGGGGAACAATCAGCCCCAGCATTTT. Its translation: CASSKDRGNNQPQHF. The full variable domain, its missing parts supplied by reference TRBV5-4 and TRBJ1-5, is ETGVTQSPTHLIKTRGQQVTLRCSSQSGHNTVSWYQQALGQGPQFIFQYYREEENGRGNFPPRFSGLQFPNYSSELNVNALELDDSALYLCASSKDRGNNQPQHFGDGTRLSIL.

The V call is TRBV9, the J call TRBJ2-2; 8 bases are shared with TRBD2. Germline-derived CDR1 and CDR2 are SGDLS and YYNGEE. This CDR3 contains 16 residues. The ends lost 7 bases at V and 5 bases at J; junction bases unmatched: 13. The CDR3, as DNA: TGTGCCAGCTCCCCCTGGAGCGGGAGTAATACCGGGGAGCTGTTTTTT. It is translated as CASSPWSGSNTGELFF.

The chain employs TRBV5-8 and TRBJ2-7; 7 bases fit TRBD1. The germline V gene has CDR1 SGHTS and CDR2 YDEGEE. The V gene end was trimmed by 7 bases and the J gene end by 6 bases; junction bases not matched to a gene: 10. The CDR3 consists of 13 residues. The CDR3 nucleotides are TGTGCCAGCCGACAGGGAGTCCCCTCCGAGCAGTACTTC. This codes for CASRQGVPSEQYF. Full variable domain (rest looked up from reference TRBV5-8 and TRBJ2-7): EAGVTQSPTHLIKTRGQQATLRCSPISGHTSVYWYQQALGLGLQFLLWYDEGEERNRGNFPPRFSGRQFPNYSSELNVNALELEDSALYLCASRQGVPSEQYFGPGTRLTVT.

J is TRBJ2-2 and V is TRBV5-6; 8 positions match TRBD1. The ends lost 2 bases at V and 5 bases at J; junction bases unmatched: 8. The germline gives CDR1 SGHDT, CDR2 YYEEEE. The CDR3 contains 16 residues. CDR3 DNA: TGTGCCAGCAGCTTCGGAAGGACAGGGCGGACCGGGGAGCTGTTTTTT. The encoded protein is CASSFGRTGRTGELFF.

The chain combines TRBV19 with TRBJ2-5; 9 bases are a match to TRBD1. This CDR3 is built from 13 residues. The junction had 7 bases not matched to a gene; V was cut back by 9 bases and J by 5 bases. Germline loops: CDR1 LNHDA, CDR2 SQIVND (reference sequence). This CDR3 is CASSQGAAETQYF. The CDR3 coding sequence is TGTGCCAGCTCACAGGGGGCGGCGGAGACCCAGTACTTC.

CDR3 in DNA: TGTGCCAGCAGCCGACGGGGACAGGGGGTAATACAAGAGACCCAGTACTTC. Amino acid sequence: CASSRRGQGVIQETQYF. This chain connects TRBV11-2 to TRBJ2-5; 11 nucleotides align to TRBD1. The germline V gene has CDR1 SGHAT and CDR2 FQNNGV. This CDR3 contains 17 residues. Trimming cost V 5 bases and J 2 bases; bases outside gene matches: 10.

The chain uses TRBV6-1 and TRBJ1-4; D not resolved. Germline lookup yields CDR1 MNHNS and CDR2 SASEGT. The V and J ends lost 1 base and 8 bases respectively, with 14 bases between them. CDR3 length: 15 residues. CDR3 coding DNA: TGTGCCAGCAGTGAAGTACTAGCAAGAGGCGAAAAACTGTTTTTT. It codes for CASSEVLARGEKLFF.

The J gene is TRBJ1-1, the V gene TRBV12-3 or TRBV12-4; D remains unclear. The CDR3 consists of 11 residues. V gave up 5 bases and J gave up 7 bases, with 8 bases separating them. The CDR3 nucleotides are TGTGCCAGCAGTCTCCAGTATGAAGCTTTCTTT. As protein: CASSLQYEAFF.

This chain uses TRBV7-2 with TRBJ2-1; D not resolved. The CDR3 is made up of 16 amino acids. V lost 4 bases and J 0 bases, leaving 13 bases between the germline ends. Germline CDR1 and CDR2: SGHTA and FQGNSA. The chain's CDR3 is CASSSRSPSSYNEQFF. In DNA, the CDR3 is TGTGCCAGCAGCTCTCGCTCTCCGAGCTCCTACAATGAGCAGTTCTTC.

The CDR3 DNA reads TGTGCCAGCAAACCAGGGGGTAGGACTGAAGCTTTCTTT. Its translation: CASKPGGRTEAFF. This chain uses TRBV14 with TRBJ1-1; 7 positions match TRBD1. This CDR3 is built from 13 residues. Germline CDR1 reads SGHDN; CDR2 reads FVKESK. Trimming at V came to 7 bases and at J to 5 bases, leaving 7 bases not matched to a gene.

There are a few counts of this clone. This specimen includes other DNA sequences encoding the same CDR3. The CDR3 coding sequence is TGCAGCGCGGCCAGCTCCTACAATGAGCAGTTCTTC. It yields the protein CSAASSYNEQFF. The chain has TRBV29-1 and TRBJ2-1; the D is unclear. The germline gives CDR1 SQVTM, CDR2 ANQGSEA. Between the trimmed V and J ends, which lost 7 bases and 0 bases, there was a span of 7 bases. The CDR3 is made up of 12 amino acids.

This chain connects TRBV27 to TRBJ2-7, with 9 bases that match TRBD1. V trimming: 3 bases; J trimming: 1 base; junction bases outside the gene matches: 13. CDR1 and CDR2 (germline): MNHEY, SMNVEV (reference sequence). The CDR3 sequence is 18 residues long. CDR3 loop: CASSFRNGPDRGSYEQYF. The DNA of the CDR3 is TGTGCCAGCAGTTTTCGTAACGGACCGGACAGGGGATCCTACGAGCAGTACTTC.

V and J are TRBV11-2 and TRBJ1-2; TRBD1 matches at 8 bases. Germline CDR1 reads SGHAT; CDR2 reads FQNNGV. V was pared by 2 bases and J by 4 bases, with 6 bases of the junction left unmatched. CDR3 length: 15 amino acids. This CDR3 is CASSLSGQGAYGYTF. The CDR3 DNA is TGTGCCAGCAGCTTATCGGGTCAGGGGGCCTATGGCTACACCTTC.

The V gene is TRBV20-1, the J gene TRBJ1-1; D is unclear. CDR1 and CDR2 (germline): DFQATT, SNEGSKA (reference sequence). Deletions cut 6 bases from V and 8 bases from J, with 10 bases between. The CDR3 is 10 amino acids. The chain's CDR3 is CSALREEAFF. Written as DNA, the CDR3 is TGCAGTGCGTTGAGGGAGGAAGCTTTCTTT.

This rearrangement joins TRBV14 to TRBJ2-6; D is possibly TRBD1 (6 bases). The germline V gene has CDR1 SGHDN and CDR2 FVKESK. This CDR3 has 15 amino acids. Trimming left V 5 bases short and J 0 bases short, with 8 bases between. The CDR3 loop is CASSSQGSGANVLTF. Written as DNA, the CDR3 is TGTGCCAGCAGCTCACAGGGCTCTGGGGCCAACGTCCTGACTTTC.